This is a list of T cell receptor beta chains from one sample in a study of control samples from healthy donors and cancer patients. Method: immunoSEQ multiplex PCR; TCRdb's copy keeps in-frame clones and lacks some. The sample has about 120,000 clones, roughly nine tenths seen once. The sequencing sample was made of blood. The receptors come from a woman between 18 and 30 years old in good health. CDR3s include the opening cysteine and the closing phenylalanine or tryptophan. D genes are given only for firm matches. Size tells how often a clone was seen (once, few, many) or the class of an expanded clone, and some rows leave it out.

clone_size: NA
d_call: NA
j_call: TRBJ2-2
v_call: TRBV13
cdr3_nt: TGTGCCAGCAGCTTTTCCTCGGGAAAGAAAGAGCTGTTTTTT
cdr3_aa: CASSFSSGKKELFF

clone_size: NA
d_call: TRBD2
j_call: TRBJ2-1
v_call: TRBV24-1
cdr3_nt: TGTGCCACCCAATCGACTAGCGGGGGAGTTTACTCCTACAATGAGCAGTTCTTC
cdr3_aa: CATQSTSGGVYSYNEQFF

clone_size: NA
d_call: NA
j_call: TRBJ1-6
v_call: TRBV9
cdr3_nt: TGTGCCAGCAGCGCCACCAACGAACCCCTCCACTTT
cdr3_aa: CASSATNEPLHF

clone_size: NA
d_call: TRBD2
j_call: TRBJ2-1
v_call: TRBV7-3
cdr3_nt: TGTGCCAGCAGCTCCGCGTCGGGGGGAAAGATCAATGAGCAGTTCTTC
cdr3_aa: CASSSASGGKINEQFF

clone_size: NA
d_call: NA
j_call: TRBJ2-1
v_call: TRBV11-2
cdr3_nt: TGTGCCAGCAGCTTAGTGAAGGAGTATGGTGAGCAGTTCTTC
cdr3_aa: CASSLVKEYGEQFF

clone_size: NA
d_call: TRBD1
j_call: TRBJ2-7
v_call: TRBV5-4
cdr3_nt: TGTGCCAGCAGCCAAAAACTTGGGGGTGGGACAGGATCCTACGAGCAGTACTTC
cdr3_aa: CASSQKLGGGTGSYEQYF

clone_size: few
d_call: TRBD2
j_call: TRBJ2-1
v_call: TRBV7-9
cdr3_nt: TGTGCCAGCAGCTCCGATCGACTAGCGGAGAACTCCTACAATGAGCAGTTCTTC
cdr3_aa: CASSSDRLAENSYNEQFF

clone_size: NA
d_call: NA
j_call: TRBJ2-3
v_call: TRBV7-3
cdr3_nt: TGTGCCAGCAGCTTCCAAAGCACAGATACGCAGTATTTT
cdr3_aa: CASSFQSTDTQYF

clone_size: NA
d_call: TRBD1
j_call: TRBJ1-1
v_call: TRBV27
cdr3_nt: TGTGCCAGCAGTTCCCACCTTCCTACAGGGGGCCATTGGAACACTGAAGCTTTCTTT
cdr3_aa: CASSSHLPTGGHWNTEAFF

clone_size: NA
d_call: TRBD2
j_call: TRBJ2-1
v_call: TRBV7-3
cdr3_nt: TGTGCCAGCAGCTTAACTAGCGGGGGCCGGAATGAGCAGTTCTTC
cdr3_aa: CASSLTSGGRNEQFF

clone_size: NA
d_call: NA
j_call: TRBJ1-1
v_call: TRBV24-1
cdr3_nt: TGTGCCACCAGTGACCGTACAGGGAAGGACACTGAAGCTTTCTTT
cdr3_aa: CATSDRTGKDTEAFF

clone_size: NA
d_call: NA
j_call: TRBJ2-2
v_call: TRBV4-3
cdr3_nt: TGCGCCAGCAGTGGGGGACTTCTTACCGGGGAGCTGTTTTTT
cdr3_aa: CASSGGLLTGELFF

clone_size: NA
d_call: NA
j_call: TRBJ1-5
v_call: TRBV30
cdr3_nt: TGTGCCTGGAGTGTACCGGGACTACTTCAGCCCCAGCATTTT
cdr3_aa: CAWSVPGLLQPQHF

clone_size: NA
d_call: NA
j_call: TRBJ2-5
v_call: TRBV3-1/TRBV3-2
cdr3_nt: TGTGCCAGCAGCCTTAGGGGGGGCCAAGAGACCCAGTACTTC
cdr3_aa: CASSLRGGQETQYF

clone_size: NA
d_call: NA
j_call: TRBJ1-5
v_call: TRBV4-2
cdr3_nt: TGTGCCAGCAGCTCCGGGACTAATCAGCCCCAGCATTTT
cdr3_aa: CASSSGTNQPQHF

clone_size: NA
d_call: TRBD2
j_call: TRBJ2-3
v_call: TRBV20-1
cdr3_nt: TGCAGTGCTAGTCGACTAGCGGGCAGCACAGATACGCAGTATTTT
cdr3_aa: CSASRLAGSTDTQYF

clone_size: NA
d_call: NA
j_call: TRBJ2-3
v_call: TRBV9
cdr3_nt: TGTGCCAGCAGCCCGACCGGAAGCACAGATACGCAGTATTTT
cdr3_aa: CASSPTGSTDTQYF

clone_size: NA
d_call: NA
j_call: TRBJ2-7
v_call: TRBV4-3
cdr3_nt: TGCGCCAGCAGCCAAGTGGAGGGGAGATACGAGCAGTACTTC
cdr3_aa: CASSQVEGRYEQYF

clone_size: NA
d_call: NA
j_call: TRBJ2-7
v_call: TRBV7-6
cdr3_nt: TGTGCCAGCAGCTTAGGGGGGGGGCCGGGCGAGCAGTACTTC
cdr3_aa: CASSLGGGPGEQYF

clone_size: NA
d_call: NA
j_call: TRBJ2-3
v_call: TRBV6-5
cdr3_nt: TGTGCCAGCAGTTTCGGCCAGGGGCACACAGATACGCAGTATTTT
cdr3_aa: CASSFGQGHTDTQYF

clone_size: NA
d_call: NA
j_call: TRBJ1-2
v_call: TRBV24-1
cdr3_nt: TGTGCCACCAGTGATTTGGAGGACAGATCGAACTATGGCTACACCTTC
cdr3_aa: CATSDLEDRSNYGYTF

clone_size: once
d_call: TRBD2
j_call: TRBJ2-1
v_call: TRBV5-6
cdr3_nt: TGTGCCAGCAGCTTGGAACGACTAGCGGCATACAATGAGCAGTTCTTC
cdr3_aa: CASSLERLAAYNEQFF

clone_size: NA
d_call: NA
j_call: TRBJ2-7
v_call: TRBV6-2/TRBV6-3
cdr3_nt: TGTGCCAGCAGTTACTCCGGGATTTCCTACGAGCAGTACTTC
cdr3_aa: CASSYSGISYEQYF

clone_size: NA
d_call: NA
j_call: TRBJ1-2
v_call: TRBV27
cdr3_nt: TGTGCCAGCAGTTGTAAGTGGGAGCCAGCTAACTATGGCTACACCTTC
cdr3_aa: CASSCKWEPANYGYTF

clone_size: NA
d_call: NA
j_call: TRBJ1-1
v_call: TRBV27
cdr3_nt: TGTGCCAGCAGTCTCTTGGGGGGGTCTGAAGCTTTCTTT
cdr3_aa: CASSLLGGSEAFF

clone_size: NA
d_call: NA
j_call: TRBJ1-6
v_call: TRBV7-2
cdr3_nt: TGTGCCAGCAGCAGGACTTTCAATTCACCCCTCCACTTT
cdr3_aa: CASSRTFNSPLHF

clone_size: many
d_call: NA
j_call: TRBJ2-1
v_call: TRBV15
cdr3_nt: TGTGCCACCAGCAGTGCCTACAATGTTAATGAGCAGTTCTTC
cdr3_aa: CATSSAYNVNEQFF

clone_size: NA
d_call: NA
j_call: TRBJ2-3
v_call: TRBV28
cdr3_nt: TGTGCCAGCAGCCCCGACTTAACGGGAGTGGGGGATACGCAGTATTTT
cdr3_aa: CASSPDLTGVGDTQYF

clone_size: once
d_call: NA
j_call: TRBJ2-7
v_call: TRBV19
cdr3_nt: TGTGCCAGTAGTCCGCTAATGGACAGCTCCTACGAGCAGTACTTC
cdr3_aa: CASSPLMDSSYEQYF

clone_size: NA
d_call: TRBD1
j_call: TRBJ2-5
v_call: TRBV13
cdr3_nt: TGTGCCAGCAGCTCAAGGAGAGACAGGGGGGAGGAAGAGACCCAGTACTTC
cdr3_aa: CASSSRRDRGEEETQYF

clone_size: NA
d_call: NA
j_call: TRBJ2-3
v_call: TRBV11-2
cdr3_nt: TGTGCCAGCAGCCCAGAGCAAGGGAGAGATACGCAGTATTTT
cdr3_aa: CASSPEQGRDTQYF

clone_size: few
d_call: NA
j_call: TRBJ1-5
v_call: TRBV6-6
cdr3_nt: TGTGCCAGCAGTTGGGCAGGCCTTCAGCCCCAGCATTTT
cdr3_aa: CASSWAGLQPQHF

clone_size: NA
d_call: TRBD1
j_call: TRBJ2-2
v_call: TRBV10-2
cdr3_nt: TGCGCCAGCAGAGGGGGCGCGGGCACCGGGGAGCTGTTTTTT
cdr3_aa: CASRGGAGTGELFF

clone_size: NA
d_call: NA
j_call: TRBJ2-5
v_call: TRBV7-9
cdr3_nt: TGTGCCAGCAGGGCCGGGGACAGCGGGGCCGAGACCCAGTACTTC
cdr3_aa: CASRAGDSGAETQYF

clone_size: NA
d_call: NA
j_call: TRBJ2-3
v_call: TRBV7-3
cdr3_nt: TGTGCCAGCAGCTTAGGGAGTAGCGTCGGCACAGATACGCAGTATTTT
cdr3_aa: CASSLGSSVGTDTQYF

clone_size: once
d_call: NA
j_call: TRBJ2-1
v_call: TRBV6-6
cdr3_nt: TGTGCCAGCTACAAAGGGCTAGATATGGATGAGCAGTTCTTC
cdr3_aa: CASYKGLDMDEQFF

clone_size: NA
d_call: NA
j_call: TRBJ2-4
v_call: TRBV6-1
cdr3_nt: TGTGCCAGCAGTGAAGCGCTTAGGTTGGGAGGGGGCAAAAACATTCAGTACTTC
cdr3_aa: CASSEALRLGGGKNIQYF

clone_size: NA
d_call: NA
j_call: TRBJ2-5
v_call: TRBV5-4
cdr3_nt: TGTGCCAGCAGAGAAAAGGTGGGAGAGACCCAGTACTTC
cdr3_aa: CASREKVGETQYF

clone_size: NA
d_call: NA
j_call: TRBJ2-3
v_call: TRBV6-2/TRBV6-3
cdr3_nt: TGTGCCAGCAGTCCCCTTGGGACTCGCACAGATACGCAGTATTTT
cdr3_aa: CASSPLGTRTDTQYF

clone_size: NA
d_call: NA
j_call: TRBJ2-1
v_call: TRBV4-3
cdr3_nt: TGCGCCAGCAGCCAGTCGGATGAGCAGTTCTTC
cdr3_aa: CASSQSDEQFF